These 9 T cell receptor beta chains came from one sample sequenced in a study of T cell repertoires and HLA-DP antigens. Using immunoSEQ multiplex PCR, the repertoire was profiled, and TCRdb retains in-frame clones only, with some absent. The top ten clones hold about a fifth of a sample with 3,000 to 4,500 clones, over 60% of them seen once. After approximately 16 days, CD4+ cells were restimulated 20 to 30 h with the same allogeneic DPB1. Retrovirally transduced HeLa cells with HLA-DPA1/DPB1, HLA-DM, invariant chain and CD80 served as stimulators. The sample taken for sequencing was CD137- CD4+ T cells from cultured PBMCs. These receptor sequences come from a woman aged 18 to 35 in good health and CMV-seronegative.

V is TRBV28 and J is TRBJ1-1; the match to TRBD1 covers 8 bases. The germline V gene encodes CDR1 MDHEN and CDR2 SYDVKM. The CDR3 consists of 14 residues. V lost 6 bases to trimming and J lost 5 bases; unmatched junction nucleotides: 8. DNA of the CDR3: TGTGCCAGCAGACAGGGGGATGGAGGAACTGAAGCTTTCTTT. Translated, it gives CASRQGDGGTEAFF.

The chain recombines TRBV7-3 with TRBJ2-5; 14 bases match TRBD2. CDR1 and CDR2 (germline): SGHTA, FQGTGA. The ends lost 1 base at V and 4 bases at J; junction bases unmatched: 2. The CDR3 covers 16 residues. CDR3 bases: TGTGCCAGCAGCTTAATAGGGACTAGCGGGGGAGAGACCCAGTACTTC. Residues: CASSLIGTSGGETQYF. Full variable domain (rest looked up from reference TRBV7-3 and TRBJ2-5): GAGVSQTPSNKVTEKGKYVELRCDPISGHTALYWYRQSLGQGPEFLIYFQGTGAADDSGLPNDRFFAVRPEGSVSTLKIQRTERGDSAVYLCASSLIGTSGGETQYFGPGTRLLVL.

The V and J genes are TRBV7-9 and TRBJ1-6; 11 bases match TRBD1. This CDR3 has 19 amino acids. V lost 2 bases, J lost 4 bases, and 10 bases stayed unmatched. Germline values: CDR1 SEHNR, CDR2 FQNEAQ (reference sequence). The CDR3 protein is CASSLSGTGGGNYNSPLHF. In DNA form, the CDR3 reads TGTGCCAGCAGCTTAAGCGGGACAGGGGGTGGAAATTATAATTCACCCCTCCACTTT.

This chain uses TRBV7-9 with TRBJ1-5; tentative D call: TRBD1 (5 bases). CDR1 SEHNR and CDR2 FQNEAQ come from the germline V gene (reference sequence). The CDR3 length is 11 residues. The V end was cut by 6 bases, the J end by 6 bases, with 6 bases between. CDR3 region: CASRGGQPQHF. CDR3 DNA: TGTGCCAGCAGGGGGGGTCAGCCCCAGCATTTT.

The CDR3 here is CAIKVELHSPLHF. For the CDR3, the DNA is TGTGCCATCAAGGTCGAACTGCATTCACCCCTCCACTTT. The rearrangement joins TRBV10-3 to TRBJ1-6; D is uncertain. The CDR3 runs 13 residues. Germline values: CDR1 ENHRY, CDR2 SYGVKD. V dropped 7 bases and J dropped 8 bases, with 12 bases sitting between them.

The chain uses TRBV6-1 and TRBJ2-7; no clear D. Looked up from germline, CDR1 is MNHNS and CDR2 is SASEGT. Trimming stripped 6 bases from V and 4 bases from J, with 7 bases between. This CDR3 contains 11 residues. The CDR3 loop reads CASRSLYEQYF. For the CDR3, the DNA is TGTGCCAGCAGGAGCCTTTACGAGCAGTACTTC.

The J gene is TRBJ1-6, the V gene TRBV6-6; tentatively, D is TRBD1 (5 bases). Germline V CDR1 and CDR2: MNHNY, SVGAGI (reference sequence). V was shortened by 6 bases and J by 6 bases, with 15 bases between the two germline ends. This CDR3 is built from 15 residues. DNA of the CDR3: TGTGCCAGCAGCCCTCAGGGTCCCCTTAATTCACCCCTCCACTTT. Protein sequence: CASSPQGPLNSPLHF.

The V call is TRBV28, the J call TRBJ2-1, with D perhaps given as TRBD1 or TRBD2 (5 bases each). The CDR3 spans 10 residues. Germline V lookup: CDR1 MDHEN, CDR2 SYDVKM. Trimming cost V 5 bases and J 12 bases, with 8 bases left between them. As DNA, the CDR3 is TGTGCCAGCAGTGGTGGGACGCAGTTCTTC. This codes for CASSGGTQFF. Supplemented by reference TRBV28 and TRBJ2-1, the full variable domain reads DVKVTQSSRYLVKRTGEKVFLECVQDMDHENMFWYRQDPGLGLRLIYFSYDVKMKEKGDIPEGYSVSREKKERFSLILESASTNQTSMYLCASSGGTQFFGPGTRLTVL.

The V call is TRBV14, the J call TRBJ2-7, with 8 nucleotides matching TRBD1. V shed 4 bases, J shed 5 bases, and the junction held 10 bases outside the gene matches. Germline-derived CDR1 and CDR2 are SGHDN and FVKESK. The CDR3 totals 15 residues. CDR3 region: CASSRGTGRGNEQYF. Here the CDR3 DNA reads TGTGCCAGCAGCCGCGGGACAGGCCGAGGGAACGAGCAGTACTTC.